One sample yielded the 3 T cell receptor beta chains listed below, sequenced in a study of T cell clonotyping in hematopoietic cell transplantation. Sequenced by immunoSEQ multiplex PCR; TCRdb stores in-frame clones only, minus some. This sample carries some 6,500 clones, 86% of them seen once, and the ten largest clones take about 14%. This specimen consisted of peripheral blood mononuclear cells, obtained 180 days after allogeneic stem cell transplant. The receptors were sampled from a female patient aged 45 to 65 who had an allogeneic stem cell transplant from an unrelated donor, so the T cells may come from the graft donor. Some clones in this sample may be carry-over from other donors' samples.

CDR3 DNA: TGTGCCAGCACCCGAGTGATAGCGGGGGGGACGGAGACCCAGTACTTC. Translated: CASTRVIAGGTETQYF. J is TRBJ2-5 and V is TRBV25-1; TRBD2 matches at 11 bases. Trimming at V came to 7 bases and at J to 5 bases, leaving 12 bases not matched to a gene. The CDR3 is 16 residues long. Germline V gene lookup returns CDR1 MGHDK and CDR2 SYGVNS. Full variable domain (rest looked up from reference TRBV25-1 and TRBJ2-5): EADIYQTPRYLVIGTGKKITLECSQTMGHDKMYWYQQDPGMELHLIHYSYGVNSTEKGDLSSESTVSRIRTEHFPLTLESARPSHTSQYLCASTRVIAGGTETQYFGPGTRLLVL.

This chain links TRBV28 with TRBJ1-6, with D unclear. Deletions cut 7 bases from V and 5 bases from J, with 15 bases between. The CDR3 spans 15 residues. CDR1 MDHEN and CDR2 SYDVKM come from the germline V gene. CDR3 amino acids: CASIGQAENNSPLHF. The CDR3 DNA reads as TGTGCCAGCATTGGCCAGGCGGAAAATAATTCACCCCTCCACTTT.

J is TRBJ2-7 and V is TRBV11-2, with TRBD1 as a possible D gene (6 bases). Trimming cost V 3 bases and J 2 bases, with 11 bases left between them. There are 14 residues in the CDR3. Germline V gene lookup returns CDR1 SGHAT and CDR2 FQNNGV. CDR3 nucleotides: TGTGCCAGCAGCTTGGACAGCCCTACCTACGAGCAGTACTTC. It is translated as CASSLDSPTYEQYF.